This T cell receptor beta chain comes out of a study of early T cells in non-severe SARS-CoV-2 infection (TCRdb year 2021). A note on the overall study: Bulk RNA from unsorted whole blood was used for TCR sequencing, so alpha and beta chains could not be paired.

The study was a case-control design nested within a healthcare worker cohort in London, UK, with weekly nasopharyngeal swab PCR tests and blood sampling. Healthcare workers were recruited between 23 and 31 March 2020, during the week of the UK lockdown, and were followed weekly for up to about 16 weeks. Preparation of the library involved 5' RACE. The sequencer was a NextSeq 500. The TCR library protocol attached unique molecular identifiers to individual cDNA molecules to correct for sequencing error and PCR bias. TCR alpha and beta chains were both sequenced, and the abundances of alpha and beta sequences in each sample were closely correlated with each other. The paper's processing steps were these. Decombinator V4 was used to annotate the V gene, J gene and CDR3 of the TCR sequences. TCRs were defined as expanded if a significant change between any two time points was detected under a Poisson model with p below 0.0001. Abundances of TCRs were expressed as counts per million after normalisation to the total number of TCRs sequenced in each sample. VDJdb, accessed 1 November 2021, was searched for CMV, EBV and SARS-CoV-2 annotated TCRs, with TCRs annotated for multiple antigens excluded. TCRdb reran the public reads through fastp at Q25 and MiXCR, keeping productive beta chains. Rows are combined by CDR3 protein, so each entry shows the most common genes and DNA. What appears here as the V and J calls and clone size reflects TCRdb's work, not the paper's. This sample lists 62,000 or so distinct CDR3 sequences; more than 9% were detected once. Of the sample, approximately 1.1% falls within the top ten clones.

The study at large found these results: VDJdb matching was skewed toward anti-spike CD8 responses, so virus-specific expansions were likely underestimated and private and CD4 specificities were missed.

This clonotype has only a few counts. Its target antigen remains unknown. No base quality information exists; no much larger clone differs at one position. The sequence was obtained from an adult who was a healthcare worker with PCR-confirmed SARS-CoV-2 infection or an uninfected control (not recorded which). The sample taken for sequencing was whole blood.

CDR3 region: CASSQLPGTQETQYF. The nucleotide sequence is TGTGCCAGCAGCCAACTGCCGGGGACCCAAGAGACCCAGTACTTC. The V gene is TRBV14 and the J gene is TRBJ2-5; the D element could tentatively be TRBD1 or TRBD2, as 5 bases agree for each. The cysteine opens and the phenylalanine closes a CDR3 of 15 amino acids. This entry keeps only the CDR3 DNA: 45 bases, framed from base 1. The CDR1 and CDR2 encoded by the germline V gene are SGHDN and FVKESK. V is reduced by 2 bases and J by 1 base, leaving a spacing of 11 bases between them.